What follows describes a single T cell receptor beta chain. This clonotype was observed once. No antigen is known for it. No quality values exist for individual bases; no much larger clone is one base distant. This entry comes from a study of blood T cells in healthy people across ages (dated by TCRdb to between 2014 and 2017). General notes on the study: In model experiments, template switching captured roughly one uniquely barcoded TCR beta cDNA molecule for every two T cells. Two additional independent replicas of 1 million unique cDNA reads from the same blood draw were analyzed for two donors (one aged 18 to 29 and one aged 80 or older). To avoid experimental bias, donors of different ages were distributed randomly across sequencing lanes. Donors were grouped into four age groups: young (average 16 years), middle-aged (around 39), aged (around 60) and long-lived (approximately 82). Using deep sequencing normalized with unique cDNA molecular identifiers, the study measured how TCR beta repertoire diversity changes with age.

Study-level results and caveats: A strong correlation was found between observed TCR beta diversity and the percentage of naive T cells measured by flow cytometry. Conclusive comparison of naive and antigen-experienced compartments was prevented by the profiling of bulk unsorted PBMCs. As age increased, observed TCR beta diversity per million T cells dropped in a roughly linear way, and a significant reduction was already evident by age around 41. Estimates of total diversity based on one million sequenced T cells were considered lower bounds and underestimates. Compared with the aged group, more naive CD4+ T cells, fewer expanded clones and increased TCR diversity were shown by the long-lived group, suggesting age selection. Because the CMV infection status of the donors was unknown, age-related changes in expanded clonotypes may potentially have been confounded.

Donors were approximately 42 systemically healthy Caucasian individuals from Russia aged roughly 6 to 90 years. Around 10 milliliters of peripheral blood were collected from each donor into EDTA-treated Vacutainer tubes. PBMCs were isolated by Ficoll-Paque density-gradient centrifugation, with at least 6 million obtained per sample. Trizol reagent was used to extract total RNA from the PBMCs, yielding at least 5 micrograms per sample. For every donor, an aliquot of PBMCs went through flow cytometry to measure the percentages of naive CD45RAhigh/CD27high T cells. From a lookup of the germline V gene, CDR1 and CDR2 are SNHLY and FYNNEI. V and J are truncated by 9 bases and 2 bases respectively, leaving an intervening sequence of 14 bases. The CDR3 sequence holds 13 residues, the cysteine and phenylalanine included. Only the CDR3 region is kept as DNA, spanning 39 bases read in frame from base 1. Libraries were prepared through 5' RACE. Sequencing relied on an Illumina HiSeq 2500. A second PCR of 7 to 11 cycles was performed with a sample-barcoded 5' primer and a J-beta primer mix. A unique molecular identifier was introduced onto each TCR beta cDNA molecule by a template-switch 5' adaptor carrying 12 random nucleotides. At least 3 million CDR3-containing paired-end reads were obtained from each sample. The Mint cDNA synthesis kit, primed by a TRBC-specific oligonucleotide, was used to synthesize first-strand cDNA from all RNA. Following uracil-DNA glycosylase treatment, a first 18-cycle PCR with universal primers M1SS and BC2_uni_R was performed on all cDNA. Concerning the study's data processing: Normalization of each sample was performed by random selection of 1 million high-quality reads, each carrying a distinct molecular identifier. Reads sharing molecular identifiers were discarded rather than binned into consensus sequences. CDR3 identification, clonotype clustering and error correction used MiTCR with a Q25 quality threshold and the strictest error-elimination algorithm. A nonparametric unseen species model with Euler transformation was used to estimate lower-bound total TCR beta diversity. TCRdb's own reprocessing of the public reads used fastp at Q25 and MiXCR and kept productive beta chains. CDR3 protein duplicates are merged, each entry listing the most common genes and DNA. Clone size and V and J calls follow TCRdb, not the original study. Here the sample has roughly 860,000 distinct CDR3 sequences; approximately 65% occur a single time. The ten largest clones capture about 30% of the sample.

The chain is assembled from TRBV2 and TRBJ2-7; a weak D assignment points to TRBD1 (6 bases agree). The source of this sequence is a man aged 30 to 45 in good health. What was sequenced was blood. The sequenced DNA is TGTGCCAGGGCGGACAGTTCGACCTACGAGCAGTACTTC. This gives the protein CARADSSTYEQYF. The CDR3, completed at both ends by the reference TRBV2 and TRBJ2-7 genes, gives the full variable domain EPEVTQTPSHQVTQMGQEVILRCVPISNHLYFYWYRQILGQKVEFLVSFYNNEISEKSEIFDDQFSVERPDGSNFTLKIRSTKLEDSAMYFCARADSSTYEQYFGPGTRLTVT.